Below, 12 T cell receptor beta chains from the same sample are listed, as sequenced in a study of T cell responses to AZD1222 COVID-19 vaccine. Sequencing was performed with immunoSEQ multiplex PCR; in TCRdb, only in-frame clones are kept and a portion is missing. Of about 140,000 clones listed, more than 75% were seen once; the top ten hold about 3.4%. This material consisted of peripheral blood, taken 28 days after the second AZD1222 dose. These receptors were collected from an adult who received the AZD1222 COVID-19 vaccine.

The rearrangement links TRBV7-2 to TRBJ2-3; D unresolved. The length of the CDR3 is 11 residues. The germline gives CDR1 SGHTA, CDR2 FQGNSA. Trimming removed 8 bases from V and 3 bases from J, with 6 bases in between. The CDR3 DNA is TGTGCCAGCTCACTGACAGATACGCAGTATTTT. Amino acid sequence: CASSLTDTQYF.

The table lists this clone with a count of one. CDR3 DNA sequence: TGTGCCAGTAGTATCAGCTTCAGGACAGGGGCGAACGAAGCTTTCTTT. Its protein is CASSISFRTGANEAFF. The chain carries TRBV19 and TRBJ1-1; 9 bases align to TRBD1. This CDR3 has 16 amino acids. Trimming removed 3 bases from V and 8 bases from J; junction bases left unmatched: 13. Looked up from germline, CDR1 is LNHDA and CDR2 is SQIVND (reference sequence).

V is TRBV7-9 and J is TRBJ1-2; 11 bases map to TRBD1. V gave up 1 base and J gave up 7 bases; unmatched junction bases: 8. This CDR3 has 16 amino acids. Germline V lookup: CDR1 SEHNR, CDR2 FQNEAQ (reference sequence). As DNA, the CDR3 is TGTGCCAGCAGCTTAGGAGGACAGGGGGCATTCGGTGGCTACACCTTC. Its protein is CASSLGGQGAFGGYTF.

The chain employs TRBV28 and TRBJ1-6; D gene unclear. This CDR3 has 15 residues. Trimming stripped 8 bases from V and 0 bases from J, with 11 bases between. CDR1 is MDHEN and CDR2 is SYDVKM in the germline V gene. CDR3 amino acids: CASGTESSYNSPLHF. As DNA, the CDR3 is TGTGCCAGCGGAACAGAGAGCTCCTATAATTCACCCCTCCACTTT.

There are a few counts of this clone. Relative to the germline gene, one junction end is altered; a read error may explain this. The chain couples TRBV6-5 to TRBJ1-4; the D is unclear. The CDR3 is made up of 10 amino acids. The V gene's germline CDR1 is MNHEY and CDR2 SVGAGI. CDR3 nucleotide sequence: TGTGCCAGCAGGAATGGAAAACTGTTTTTT. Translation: CASRNGKLFF.

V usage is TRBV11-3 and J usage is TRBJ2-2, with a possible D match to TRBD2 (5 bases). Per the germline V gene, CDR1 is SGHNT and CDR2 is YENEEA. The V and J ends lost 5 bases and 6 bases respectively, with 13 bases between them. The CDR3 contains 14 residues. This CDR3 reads CASSPRASPGELFF. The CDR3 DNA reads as TGTGCCAGCAGCCCCCGTGCTAGCCCCGGGGAGCTGTTTTTT. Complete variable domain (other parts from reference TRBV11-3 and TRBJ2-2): EAGVVQSPRYKIIEKKQPVAFWCNPISGHNTLYWYLQNLGQGPELLIRYENEEAVDDSQLPKDRFSAERLKGVDSTLKIQPAELGDSAVYLCASSPRASPGELFFGEGSRLTVL.

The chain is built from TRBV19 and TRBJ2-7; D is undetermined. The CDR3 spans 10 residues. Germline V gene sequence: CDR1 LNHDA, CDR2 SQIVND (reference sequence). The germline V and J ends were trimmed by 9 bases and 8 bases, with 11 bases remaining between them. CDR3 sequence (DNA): TGTGCCAGCTCGGACGGCCAGCAGTACTTC. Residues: CASSDGQQYF.

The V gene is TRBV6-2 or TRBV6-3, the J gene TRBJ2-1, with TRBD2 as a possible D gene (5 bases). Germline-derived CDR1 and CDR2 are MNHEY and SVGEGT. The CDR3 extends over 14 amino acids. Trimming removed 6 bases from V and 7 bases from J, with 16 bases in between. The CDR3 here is CASSPAGITNEQFF. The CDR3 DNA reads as TGTGCCAGCAGCCCCGCGGGTATCACTAATGAGCAGTTCTTC.

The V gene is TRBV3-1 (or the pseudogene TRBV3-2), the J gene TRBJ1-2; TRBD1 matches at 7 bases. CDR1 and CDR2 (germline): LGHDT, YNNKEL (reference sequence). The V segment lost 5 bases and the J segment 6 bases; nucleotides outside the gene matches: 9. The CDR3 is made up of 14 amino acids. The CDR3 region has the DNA TGTGCCAGCAGCGTTACCGGGACAGCGCATGGCTACACCTTC. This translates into CASSVTGTAHGYTF.

The CDR3 reads CASSYSSGTVYNEQFF. The CDR3 DNA reads TGTGCCAGCAGTTACTCCTCCGGGACAGTCTACAATGAGCAGTTCTTC. The rearrangement uses TRBV6-2 or TRBV6-3 and TRBJ2-1; 7 bases match TRBD1. The CDR3 is 16 residues long. CDR1 MNHEY and CDR2 SVGEGT come from the germline V gene. Trimming removed 0 bases from V and 3 bases from J; junction bases left unmatched: 5.

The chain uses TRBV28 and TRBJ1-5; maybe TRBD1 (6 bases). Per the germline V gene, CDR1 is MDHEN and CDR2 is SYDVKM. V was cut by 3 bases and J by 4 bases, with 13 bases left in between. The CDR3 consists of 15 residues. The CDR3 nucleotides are TGTGCCAGCAGTTTCAAGGGGGGGAGTAATCAGCCCCAGCATTTT. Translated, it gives CASSFKGGSNQPQHF.

CDR3 sequence reads: CASSLSAPMEARPQHF. The CDR3, as DNA: TGTGCCAGCAGCTTAAGCGCGCCAATGGAAGCCCGGCCCCAGCATTTT. The chain recombines TRBV7-3 with TRBJ1-5; D unresolved. Germline lookup yields CDR1 SGHTA and CDR2 FQGTGA. CDR3 length: 16 residues. Trimming removed 1 base at V and 9 bases at J, with 19 bases between. The full variable domain, completed using reference TRBV7-3 and TRBJ1-5, is GAGVSQTPSNKVTEKGKYVELRCDPISGHTALYWYRQSLGQGPEFLIYFQGTGAADDSGLPNDRFFAVRPEGSVSTLKIQRTERGDSAVYLCASSLSAPMEARPQHFGDGTRLSIL.